The 28 T cell receptor beta chains given below trace back to one sample, sequenced in a study of OX40 agonist ivuxolimab in advanced cancers. Library method: the immunoSEQ multiplex PCR assay. This is the immuneACCESS table as TCRdb keeps it, with only in-frame sequences that have V and J called. A part of the clones is gone; compared with another copy, unresolved V genes explain less than half, and the rest is unexplained. For this sample there are 35,000 to 45,000 clones; more than 80% appear just once. The ten largest clones take up about 4.7% of the sample. Specimen: CD4+ or CD8+ T cells sorted from blood, collected in a trial of the OX40 agonist ivuxolimab. The receptors were sampled from an adult with an advanced solid tumor such as melanoma, head and neck, liver or kidney cancer.

This rearrangement joins TRBV6-4 to TRBJ2-7; D may be TRBD1 (6 bases). The CDR3 contains 15 residues. V was pared by 6 bases and J by 2 bases, with 17 bases between. Per germline, CDR1 MRHNA and CDR2 SNTAGT. The CDR3, as DNA: TGTGCCAGCAGCCGACCGGGAAAGGGGGCCTACGAGCAGTACTTC. Translated, it gives CASSRPGKGAYEQYF.

The chain couples TRBV5-4 to TRBJ2-1; no definite D call. This CDR3 contains 14 residues. Trimming took 0 bases from V and 3 from J, leaving 7 bases between them. Germline CDR1 is SGHNT and CDR2 is YYREEE (reference sequence). CDR3 amino acids: CASSLGPNYNEQFF. CDR3 nucleotides: TGTGCCAGCAGCTTGGGGCCAAACTACAATGAGCAGTTCTTC.

This clone showed up just a few times. The same CDR3 also results from other DNA sequences found in this sample. The gene calls are TRBV2 and TRBJ2-5, with D possibly matching TRBD1 (5 bases). The CDR3 is 15 amino acids. Trimming stripped 2 bases from V and 3 bases from J, with 13 bases between. Germline CDR1 SNHLY, CDR2 FYNNEI. CDR3 sequence: CASSEMGQHEETQYF. CDR3 DNA: TGTGCCAGCAGTGAAATGGGGCAGCATGAAGAGACCCAGTACTTC.

This chain joins TRBV19 and TRBJ2-1; 7 bases line up with TRBD1. Trimming took 10 bases from V and 2 from J; bases not matched to a gene: 5. CDR1 is LNHDA, CDR2 SQIVND, per germline (reference sequence). CDR3 size: 13 residues. The CDR3 nucleotides are TGTGCCACCCGACAGGGTACCTACAATGAGCAGTTCTTC. This codes for CATRQGTYNEQFF.

The rearrangement uses TRBV7-2 and TRBJ1-2; 8 bases fit TRBD1. The trim removed 4 bases at V and 7 bases at J, leaving 5 bases unmatched. The germline V gene has CDR1 SGHTA and CDR2 FQGNSA. The CDR3 is 13 residues long. The CDR3 sequence: CASSSATGGGYTF. Here the CDR3 DNA reads TGTGCCAGCAGCTCGGCTACAGGGGGTGGCTACACCTTC. Together with reference TRBV7-2 and TRBJ1-2, the CDR3 gives the full variable domain: GAGVSQSPSNKVTEKGKDVELRCDPISGHTALYWYRQSLGQGLEFLIYFQGNSAPDKSGLPSDRFSAERTGGSVSTLTIQRTQQEDSAVYLCASSSATGGGYTFGSGTRLTVV.

The chain carries TRBV7-3 and TRBJ1-2; TRBD1 might be the D (5 bases). V was cut by 2 bases and J by 4 bases, with 23 bases left in between. Germline loops: CDR1 SGHTA, CDR2 FQGTGA. This CDR3 comprises 18 residues. The CDR3 loop is CASSLGRQPPLYVYGYTF. CDR3 bases: TGTGCCAGCAGCTTAGGAAGACAGCCACCCCTGTATGTCTATGGCTACACCTTC.

This clone has just a few counts. The chain carries TRBV11-2 and TRBJ2-7, with D hard to call. Trimming removed 1 base from V and 6 bases from J, with 4 bases in between. CDR1 SGHAT and CDR2 FQNNGV come from the germline V gene. The CDR3 is 11 residues long. CDR3 bases: TGTGCCAGCAGCTTAGGTCCCGAGCAGTACTTC. Amino acid sequence: CASSLGPEQYF. Full variable domain (outside the CDR3, taken from reference TRBV11-2 and TRBJ2-7): EAGVAQSPRYKIIEKRQSVAFWCNPISGHATLYWYQQILGQGPKLLIQFQNNGVVDDSQLPKDRFSAERLKGVDSTLKIQPAKLEDSAVYLCASSLGPEQYFGPGTRLTVT.

V usage is TRBV6-6 and J usage is TRBJ2-7; D is unclear. The CDR3 has 12 amino acids. Germline V lookup: CDR1 MNHNY, CDR2 SVGAGI (reference sequence). Trimming shortened V by 2 bases and J by 6 bases, and 8 bases separated the two germline ends. Here the CDR3 reads CASSYIRAEQYF. The CDR3, as DNA: TGTGCCAGCAGTTACATTCGAGCCGAGCAGTACTTC.

This chain joins TRBV15 and TRBJ1-5; D is ambiguous. The CDR3 extends over 12 amino acids. Germline values: CDR1 LNHNV, CDR2 YYDKDF (reference sequence). The ends were cut back, 8 bases at V and 9 bases at J, with 14 bases in the middle. CDR3 bases: TGTGCCACCGGATTCACTCATGGGCCCCAGCATTTT. It codes for CATGFTHGPQHF.

The chain has TRBV18 and TRBJ2-7; 10 bases agree with TRBD2. CDR1 KGHSH and CDR2 LQKENI come from the germline V gene. Germline trimming cut 6 bases from V and 1 base from J; bases unmatched to any gene: 12. This CDR3 contains 17 residues. The CDR3 spells CASSLALAGEGSYEQYF. In DNA, the CDR3 is TGTGCCAGCTCGCTCGCGCTAGCGGGGGAGGGTTCCTACGAGCAGTACTTC.

The chain couples TRBV5-6 to TRBJ2-1; TRBD1 agrees at 7 bases. Per the germline V gene, CDR1 is SGHDT and CDR2 is YYEEEE. V gave up 1 base and J gave up 0 bases; unmatched junction bases: 7. The CDR3 contains 17 residues. The CDR3 DNA is TGTGCCAGCAGCTTGATTGGGGACAGTCGCTCCTACAATGAGCAGTTCTTC. It specifies CASSLIGDSRSYNEQFF.

The V call is TRBV5-1, the J call TRBJ2-3; D is undetermined. The V end was cut by 4 bases, the J end by 2 bases, with 17 bases between. Germline loops: CDR1 SGHRS, CDR2 YFSETQ. CDR3 length: 16 residues. The chain's CDR3 is CASSGNNGRNTDTQYF. CDR3 sequence (DNA): TGCGCCAGCAGCGGAAATAACGGAAGAAACACAGATACGCAGTATTTT.

The chain is built from TRBV7-8 and TRBJ2-2, with D possibly matching TRBD2 (7 bases). V was cut by 2 bases and J by 0 bases, with 10 bases left in between. CDR1 is SGHVS, CDR2 FQNEAQ, per germline. The CDR3 extends over 16 amino acids. CDR3 sequence reads: CASSLPGGPNTGELFF. DNA for the CDR3: TGTGCCAGCAGCTTACCCGGGGGGCCGAACACCGGGGAGCTGTTTTTT.

The J gene is TRBJ2-7, the V gene TRBV6-1; D remains ambiguous. Trimming took off 2 bases at V and 2 bases at J, with 7 bases between the two ends. CDR1 and CDR2 (germline): MNHNS, SASEGT. The CDR3 covers 13 residues. The CDR3 loop is CASSESGTYEQYF. Here the CDR3 DNA reads TGTGCCAGCAGTGAATCGGGTACCTACGAGCAGTACTTC.

The chain carries TRBV28 and TRBJ1-5, with 9 bases lining up with TRBD1. This CDR3 is 16 amino acids long. In germline, CDR1 is MDHEN, CDR2 SYDVKM. J was trimmed by 6 bases and V by 5 bases; bases with no gene match: 11. CDR3 residues: CASSPETGGSGQPQHF. Written as DNA, the CDR3 is TGTGCCAGCAGTCCAGAGACAGGGGGGTCAGGTCAGCCCCAGCATTTT. The full variable domain, completed using reference TRBV28 and TRBJ1-5, is DVKVTQSSRYLVKRTGEKVFLECVQDMDHENMFWYRQDPGLGLRLIYFSYDVKMKEKGDIPEGYSVSREKKERFSLILESASTNQTSMYLCASSPETGGSGQPQHFGDGTRLSIL.

The J gene is TRBJ2-7, the V gene TRBV7-2; D is unresolved. The CDR3 is made up of 12 amino acids. Germline CDR1 SGHTA, CDR2 FQGNSA. Deletions cut 5 bases from V and 2 bases from J, with 7 bases between. The CDR3 reads CASSLHTYEQYF. The CDR3, as DNA: TGTGCCAGCAGCCTTCACACCTACGAGCAGTACTTC.

This clone appeared a few times. This chain connects TRBV30 to TRBJ1-1, with 7 bases identical to TRBD1. Germline CDR1 reads GTSNPN; CDR2 reads SVGIG (reference sequence). The CDR3 extends over 13 amino acids. V lost 3 bases to trimming and J lost 4 bases; unmatched junction nucleotides: 5. CDR3 in amino acids: CAWRATGLTEAFF. The DNA of the CDR3 is TGTGCCTGGAGGGCGACAGGGCTCACTGAAGCTTTCTTT.

V gene TRBV19 combines with J gene TRBJ1-2; D gene ambiguous. The CDR3 loop spans 13 amino acids. Germline V CDR1 and CDR2: LNHDA, SQIVND (reference sequence). V dropped 4 bases and J dropped 2 bases, with 8 bases sitting between them. CDR3 sequence reads: CASSTPANYGYTF. The CDR3 DNA is TGTGCCAGTAGTACCCCAGCCAACTATGGCTACACCTTC.

This clone showed up just once. The chain couples TRBV5-6 to TRBJ2-7; a weak D match, TRBD2 (5 bases). This CDR3 has 16 residues. The germline CDR1 and CDR2 sequences are SGHDT and YYEEEE. Trimming cost V 5 bases and J 5 bases, with 23 bases left between them. The CDR3 loop is CASSLRGGGLLNEQYF. CDR3 DNA sequence: TGTGCCAGCAGTCTACGCGGAGGTGGTCTTCTTAACGAGCAGTACTTC. The variable domain in full, with the rest retrieved from reference TRBV5-6 and TRBJ2-7, is DAGVTQSPTHLIKTRGQQVTLRCSPKSGHDTVSWYQQALGQGPQFIFQYYEEEERQRGNFPDRFSGHQFPNYSSELNVNALLLGDSALYLCASSLRGGGLLNEQYFGPGTRLTVT.

The gene calls are TRBV7-9 and TRBJ2-5; 7 nucleotides agree with TRBD1. Germline CDR1 is SEHNR and CDR2 is FQNEAQ (reference sequence). Trimming took 4 bases from V and 3 from J; bases not matched to a gene: 8. The CDR3 is 15 amino acids. CDR3 in DNA: TGTGCCAGCAGCTCCTACACCGGGACAGAAGAGACCCAGTACTTC. Translating it yields CASSSYTGTEETQYF.

This rearrangement joins TRBV5-4 to TRBJ1-3; TRBD1 might be the D (5 bases). The CDR3 is made up of 16 amino acids. V was shortened by 1 base and J by 4 bases, with 15 bases between the two germline ends. CDR1 and CDR2 (germline): SGHNT, YYREEE (reference sequence). Here the CDR3 reads CASSLLGRDTGNTIYF. The CDR3 DNA reads TGTGCCAGCAGCTTGCTGGGGCGCGATACGGGAAACACCATATATTTT.

The chain joins TRBV7-9 to TRBJ2-7; possibly TRBD1 or TRBD2 for D (5 bases each). CDR3 length equals 16 residues. Germline V gives CDR1 SEHNR, CDR2 FQNEAQ (reference sequence). The V gene lost 5 bases and the J gene lost 5 bases, with 22 bases spanning the gap. Here the CDR3 reads CASSPRGGRSTDEQYF. Written as DNA, the CDR3 is TGTGCCAGCAGCCCACGTGGGGGAAGATCGACGGACGAGCAGTACTTC.

CDR3 DNA: TGTGCCAGCAGCTTGGAGTTGGGGGAAGGGACCCAGTACTTC. It translates to CASSLELGEGTQYF. The rearrangement joins TRBV5-4 to TRBJ2-5, with D perhaps given as TRBD1 or TRBD2 (5 bases each). V was trimmed by 0 bases and J by 7 bases, leaving 13 bases between them. The CDR3 consists of 14 residues. From germline, CDR1 is SGHNT and CDR2 YYREEE (reference sequence).

The genes are TRBV30 and TRBJ1-2; no firm D call. From germline, CDR1 is GTSNPN and CDR2 SVGIG (reference sequence). Trimming pared 0 bases from V and 3 bases from J, leaving 5 bases between. This CDR3 is built from 12 residues. CDR3 nucleotides: TGTGCCTGGAGTGTAGAGGACTATGGCTACACCTTC. It specifies CAWSVEDYGYTF. Full variable domain (outside the CDR3, taken from reference TRBV30 and TRBJ1-2): SQTIHQWPATLVQPVGSPLSLECTVEGTSNPNLYWYRQAAGRGLQLLFYSVGIGQISSEVPQNLSASRPQDRQFILSSKKLLLSDSGFYLCAWSVEDYGYTFGSGTRLTVV.

In this sample, this clone turned up once. The V and J genes are TRBV10-3 and TRBJ2-7, with D unresolved. Trimming took off 6 bases at V and 3 bases at J, with 9 bases between the two ends. Germline V gene sequence: CDR1 ENHRY, CDR2 SYGVKD. This CDR3 comprises 12 residues. The CDR3 nucleotides are TGTGCCATCAGCTTCATAGGCTACGAGCAGTACTTC. Amino acid sequence: CAISFIGYEQYF.

This chain joins TRBV28 and TRBJ2-2; 10 bases match TRBD1. J lost 2 bases, V lost 6 bases, and 9 bases had no gene match. The CDR3 contains 17 residues. Germline lookup yields CDR1 MDHEN and CDR2 SYDVKM. The CDR3 bases are TGTGCCAGCAGAGGACCGGGACAGGGGAGTAACACCGGGGAGCTGTTTTTT. It yields the protein CASRGPGQGSNTGELFF.

This chain joins TRBV19 and TRBJ2-1; 9 bases map to TRBD2. In germline, CDR1 is LNHDA, CDR2 SQIVND (reference sequence). The ends lost 6 bases at V and 7 bases at J; junction bases unmatched: 4. CDR3 length equals 13 residues. The CDR3 loop is CASRRTSDNEQFF. The CDR3 DNA follows: TGTGCCAGTAGGAGGACTAGCGATAATGAGCAGTTCTTC. Supplemented by reference TRBV19 and TRBJ2-1, the full variable domain reads DGGITQSPKYLFRKEGQNVTLSCEQNLNHDAMYWYRQDPGQGLRLIYYSQIVNDFQKGDIAEGYSVSREKKESFPLTVTSAQKNPTAFYLCASRRTSDNEQFFGPGTRLTVL.

The genes are TRBV28 and TRBJ1-3, with D maybe TRBD1 (5 bases). This CDR3 has 12 residues. Trimming removed 6 bases at V and 4 bases at J, with 7 bases between. Germline V gives CDR1 MDHEN, CDR2 SYDVKM. This CDR3 reads CASRTEGNTIYF. Written as DNA, the CDR3 is TGTGCCAGCAGGACAGAAGGAAACACCATATATTTT. The full variable domain, its missing parts supplied by reference TRBV28 and TRBJ1-3, is DVKVTQSSRYLVKRTGEKVFLECVQDMDHENMFWYRQDPGLGLRLIYFSYDVKMKEKGDIPEGYSVSREKKERFSLILESASTNQTSMYLCASRTEGNTIYFGEGSWLTVV.